This is a list of T cell receptor beta chains from one sample in a study of T-cell memory formation after mild COVID-19. In TCRdb, the 5' RACE reads were re-called with MiXCR into one record per CDR3 protein. The repertoire holds nearly 250,000 distinct CDR3 sequences, with approximately 15% as singletons. The specimen sequenced was PBMCs or a T cell subset sorted from them (not recorded which). These receptors were obtained from an adult woman who had mild COVID-19 (a few samples of this study predate the infection). Cell type and time point are not known. Both conserved end residues are part of each CDR3. D genes are given only for firm matches. Clone size, where shown, is once, few, many, or a class for clones that have expanded.

clone_size: NA
j_call: TRBJ1-4
d_call: NA
v_call: TRBV7-2
cdr3_nt: TGTGCCAGCAGCAGGCCAGGGCTTAATGAAAAACTGTTTTTT
cdr3_aa: CASSRPGLNEKLFF

clone_size: NA
j_call: TRBJ1-5
d_call: NA
v_call: TRBV7-8
cdr3_nt: TGTGCCAGCAGCCCGGGAGCAGGGCATAGCAATCAGCCCCAGCATTTT
cdr3_aa: CASSPGAGHSNQPQHF

clone_size: NA
j_call: TRBJ1-4
d_call: NA
v_call: TRBV19
cdr3_nt: TGTGCCAGTAGCCCGCTCATTGCGTCTAATGAAAAACTGTTTTTT
cdr3_aa: CASSPLIASNEKLFF

clone_size: many
j_call: TRBJ2-5
d_call: TRBD2
v_call: TRBV5-4
cdr3_nt: TGTGCCAGCAGTAACTCGCGGGAGGAGACCCAGTACTTC
cdr3_aa: CASSNSREETQYF

clone_size: few
j_call: TRBJ2-3
d_call: NA
v_call: TRBV5-5
cdr3_nt: TGTGCCAGCAGCCACGCGGACAGAACTAGCACAGATACGCAGTATTTT
cdr3_aa: CASSHADRTSTDTQYF

clone_size: NA
j_call: TRBJ2-2
d_call: NA
v_call: TRBV5-5
cdr3_nt: TGTGCCAGCAGCTTGGAGCCCGGGAAGATGACCACCGGGGAGCTGTTTTTT
cdr3_aa: CASSLEPGKMTTGELFF

clone_size: few
j_call: TRBJ2-4
d_call: TRBD1
v_call: TRBV20-1
cdr3_nt: TGCAGTGCTAGAGCCACAGGGGCGGGAAACATTCAGTACTTC
cdr3_aa: CSARATGAGNIQYF

clone_size: NA
j_call: TRBJ1-1
d_call: TRBD1
v_call: TRBV6-5
cdr3_nt: TGTGCCAGCAGGCAACCTAACAGGGGTGAGACTGAAGCTTTCTTT
cdr3_aa: CASRQPNRGETEAFF

clone_size: few
j_call: TRBJ1-1
d_call: NA
v_call: TRBV6-5
cdr3_nt: TGTGCCAGCAGGTGGAACACTGAAGCTTTCTTT
cdr3_aa: CASRWNTEAFF

clone_size: many
j_call: TRBJ2-3
d_call: NA
v_call: TRBV30
cdr3_nt: TGTGCCTGGAGTCCTAGGGGGTTAGTAACAGATACGCAGTATTTT
cdr3_aa: CAWSPRGLVTDTQYF

clone_size: few
j_call: TRBJ2-7
d_call: NA
v_call: TRBV18
cdr3_nt: TGTGCCAGCTCACAGTCGTGGGTATCCACAAACGAGCAGTACTTC
cdr3_aa: CASSQSWVSTNEQYF

clone_size: few
j_call: TRBJ1-4
d_call: NA
v_call: TRBV29-1
cdr3_nt: TGCAGCGTTGAGGGGGTCCCGCCTGCAAAACTGTTTTTT
cdr3_aa: CSVEGVPPAKLFF

clone_size: NA
j_call: TRBJ2-3
d_call: TRBD2
v_call: TRBV28
cdr3_nt: TGTGCCACCTCCTTATGGGGGGGAGCCACAGATACGCAGTATTTT
cdr3_aa: CATSLWGGATDTQYF

clone_size: NA
j_call: TRBJ1-6
d_call: NA
v_call: TRBV28
cdr3_nt: TGTGCCAGCGGACCCCAGGGCTACAAGTATAATTCACCCCTCCACTTT
cdr3_aa: CASGPQGYKYNSPLHF

clone_size: few
j_call: TRBJ1-2
d_call: NA
v_call: TRBV6-1
cdr3_nt: TGTGCCAGCAGTGCCCGGGACAACTATGGCTACACCTTC
cdr3_aa: CASSARDNYGYTF

clone_size: few
j_call: TRBJ2-7
d_call: TRBD1
v_call: TRBV7-9
cdr3_nt: TGTGCCAGCAGCACCCGACAGGGATCCTACGAGCAGTACTTC
cdr3_aa: CASSTRQGSYEQYF

clone_size: few
j_call: TRBJ2-3
d_call: NA
v_call: TRBV12-3/TRBV12-4
cdr3_nt: TGTGCCAGCAGAAGGTCGGCCCGGGGTGTGTTTAAAGATACGCAGTATTTT
cdr3_aa: CASRRSARGVFKDTQYF

clone_size: few
j_call: TRBJ2-7
d_call: NA
v_call: TRBV4-1
cdr3_nt: TGCGCCAGCAGCCAAGATCTCTTCTCCTACGAGCAGTACTTC
cdr3_aa: CASSQDLFSYEQYF

clone_size: NA
j_call: TRBJ1-1
d_call: NA
v_call: TRBV7-9
cdr3_nt: TGTGCCAGCAGGCAGTTAACTGAAGCTTTCTTT
cdr3_aa: CASRQLTEAFF

clone_size: NA
j_call: TRBJ1-1
d_call: TRBD1
v_call: TRBV10-3
cdr3_nt: TGTGCCATCAGTCAATACCGGGACAGCACTGAAGCTTTCTTT
cdr3_aa: CAISQYRDSTEAFF

clone_size: few
j_call: TRBJ2-3
d_call: NA
v_call: TRBV5-1
cdr3_nt: TGCGCCAGCAGCTTGGACAGGGTCCCGAGCACAGATACGCAGTATTTT
cdr3_aa: CASSLDRVPSTDTQYF

clone_size: NA
j_call: TRBJ1-2
d_call: NA
v_call: TRBV6-2/TRBV6-3
cdr3_nt: TGTGCCAGCAAGGGCCGCAGCAACTATGGCTACACCTTC
cdr3_aa: CASKGRSNYGYTF

clone_size: NA
j_call: TRBJ2-5
d_call: NA
v_call: TRBV12-3/TRBV12-4
cdr3_nt: TGTGCCAGCAGTTCCAACTCTGCTAAAGAGACCCAGTACTTC
cdr3_aa: CASSSNSAKETQYF

clone_size: NA
j_call: TRBJ1-6
d_call: NA
v_call: TRBV7-3
cdr3_nt: TGTGCCAGCAGCTTAACGGGCAGGGACGGTTCACCCCTCCACTTT
cdr3_aa: CASSLTGRDGSPLHF

clone_size: few
j_call: TRBJ2-1
d_call: TRBD2
v_call: TRBV18
cdr3_nt: TGTGCCAGCTCACCCCTAGCGGGAGGAGCCCACAATGAGCAGTTCTTC
cdr3_aa: CASSPLAGGAHNEQFF

clone_size: few
j_call: TRBJ2-7
d_call: NA
v_call: TRBV2
cdr3_nt: TGTGCCAGCACAGGACTCCTTGGGTACGAGCAGTACTTC
cdr3_aa: CASTGLLGYEQYF

clone_size: few
j_call: TRBJ2-3
d_call: TRBD1
v_call: TRBV5-1
cdr3_nt: TGCGCCAGCAGCCCAACCAGGGGGCTTCCAGATACGCAGTATTTT
cdr3_aa: CASSPTRGLPDTQYF

clone_size: NA
j_call: TRBJ2-7
d_call: TRBD2
v_call: TRBV29-1
cdr3_nt: TGCAGCGTGCCCGATCAAGGTAGCGGGAGCTACGAGCAGTACTTC
cdr3_aa: CSVPDQGSGSYEQYF

clone_size: NA
j_call: TRBJ2-3
d_call: NA
v_call: TRBV20-1
cdr3_nt: TGCAGTGCTATCCACCGCGGAAGAAGCACAGATACGCAGTATTTT
cdr3_aa: CSAIHRGRSTDTQYF

clone_size: NA
j_call: TRBJ1-6
d_call: NA
v_call: TRBV12-3/TRBV12-4
cdr3_nt: TGTGCCAGCAAGTTGAGGGAGCAGTCACCCCTCCACTTT
cdr3_aa: CASKLREQSPLHF

clone_size: NA
j_call: TRBJ2-3
d_call: NA
v_call: TRBV19
cdr3_nt: TGTGCCAGTAGTATGGCCCCCGATTCGAAGACGCAGTATTTT
cdr3_aa: CASSMAPDSKTQYF

clone_size: NA
j_call: TRBJ2-1
d_call: TRBD1
v_call: TRBV2
cdr3_nt: TGTGCCAGCAGTACCGGGACAGGGGGCAATGAGCAGTTCTTC
cdr3_aa: CASSTGTGGNEQFF

clone_size: NA
j_call: TRBJ2-7
d_call: NA
v_call: TRBV7-8
cdr3_nt: TGTGCCAGCAGCTTAGGGACCGGTGAGCAGTACTTC
cdr3_aa: CASSLGTGEQYF

clone_size: NA
j_call: TRBJ2-1
d_call: TRBD2
v_call: TRBV7-3
cdr3_nt: TGTGCCAGCAGCTTAAGGGGTAGCGGGAGGGCCGGGGGAAGGAATGAGCAGTTCTTC
cdr3_aa: CASSLRGSGRAGGRNEQFF

clone_size: few
j_call: TRBJ2-4
d_call: NA
v_call: TRBV11-2
cdr3_nt: TGTGCCAGCAGTCCGTCCAGGGTGCTACAAAACATTCAGTACTTC
cdr3_aa: CASSPSRVLQNIQYF

clone_size: NA
j_call: TRBJ2-2
d_call: NA
v_call: TRBV18
cdr3_nt: TGTGCCAGCTCACCAATCCCGAACACCGGGGAGCTGTTTTTT
cdr3_aa: CASSPIPNTGELFF

clone_size: NA
j_call: TRBJ2-5
d_call: NA
v_call: TRBV15
cdr3_nt: TGTGCCACCAGCAGAGATCCTTCGTTGATTACCGAGACCCAGTACTTC
cdr3_aa: CATSRDPSLITETQYF

clone_size: few
j_call: TRBJ2-1
d_call: TRBD2
v_call: TRBV5-1
cdr3_nt: TGCGCCAGCAGCTTGGATCCTAGCGGAGGTTCCTACAATGAGCAGTTCTTC
cdr3_aa: CASSLDPSGGSYNEQFF

clone_size: NA
j_call: TRBJ2-7
d_call: TRBD2
v_call: TRBV5-4
cdr3_nt: TGTGCCAGCAGTCGGAGCGGGAGAAGTTCCTACGAGCAGTACTTC
cdr3_aa: CASSRSGRSSYEQYF

clone_size: many
j_call: TRBJ2-1
d_call: NA
v_call: TRBV6-2/TRBV6-3
cdr3_nt: TGTGCCAGCAGTGACCAAGGGTACAATGAGCAGTTCTTC
cdr3_aa: CASSDQGYNEQFF

clone_size: NA
j_call: TRBJ2-5
d_call: TRBD2
v_call: TRBV6-5
cdr3_nt: TGTGCCAGCAGTACACTAGCGGGGCAAGAGACCCAGTACTTC
cdr3_aa: CASSTLAGQETQYF

clone_size: few
j_call: TRBJ2-1
d_call: TRBD2
v_call: TRBV20-1
cdr3_nt: TGCAGTGCTAGTTTCAGCGGGAGGGGGAATGAGCAGTTCTTC
cdr3_aa: CSASFSGRGNEQFF

clone_size: few
j_call: TRBJ2-1
d_call: NA
v_call: TRBV20-1
cdr3_nt: TGCAGTGCTAGAGAGCCGGGGTCCCCCTACAATGAGCAGTTCTTC
cdr3_aa: CSAREPGSPYNEQFF

clone_size: NA
j_call: TRBJ1-2
d_call: NA
v_call: TRBV6-5
cdr3_nt: TGTGCCAGCAGTTACTCGAGTGGCATCTATGGCTACACCTTC
cdr3_aa: CASSYSSGIYGYTF

clone_size: NA
j_call: TRBJ2-1
d_call: TRBD2
v_call: TRBV3-1
cdr3_nt: TGTGCCAGCCGCCGGGGAGCGGGGGATCCCGCGTTGGTCTTC
cdr3_aa: CASRRGAGDPALVF

clone_size: few
j_call: TRBJ1-2
d_call: TRBD1
v_call: TRBV5-4
cdr3_nt: TGTGCCAGCAGTATATCGACTGGACGGACAGGGAGGGACTTCGACTATGGCTACACCTTC
cdr3_aa: CASSISTGRTGRDFDYGYTF

clone_size: NA
j_call: TRBJ1-2
d_call: NA
v_call: TRBV4-1
cdr3_nt: TGCGCCAGCAGCCAAGACCCATACGCTGGCTACACCTTC
cdr3_aa: CASSQDPYAGYTF

clone_size: few
j_call: TRBJ2-1
d_call: TRBD1
v_call: TRBV5-1
cdr3_nt: TGCGCCAGCAGCCCCGGGGGGACAGGGGAAAAGGATGAGCAGTTCTTC
cdr3_aa: CASSPGGTGEKDEQFF

clone_size: many
j_call: TRBJ2-1
d_call: TRBD2
v_call: TRBV6-2/TRBV6-3
cdr3_nt: TGTGCCAGCAGTCAACACTCACTAGCGAACCCTTCCTACAATGAGCAGTTCTTC
cdr3_aa: CASSQHSLANPSYNEQFF

clone_size: few
j_call: TRBJ1-2
d_call: TRBD1
v_call: TRBV27
cdr3_nt: TGTGCCAGCTCCTACCGGGACAGGGGTGGCTACACCTTC
cdr3_aa: CASSYRDRGGYTF

clone_size: few
j_call: TRBJ2-7
d_call: TRBD2
v_call: TRBV20-1
cdr3_nt: TGCAGTGCCGCCCTTAAGCGGGGAGCCTACGAGCAGTACTTC
cdr3_aa: CSAALKRGAYEQYF

clone_size: few
j_call: TRBJ1-2
d_call: NA
v_call: TRBV12-3/TRBV12-4
cdr3_nt: TGTGCCAGCAGTTTTTCTTCTGGGCACTATGGCTACACCTTC
cdr3_aa: CASSFSSGHYGYTF

clone_size: NA
j_call: TRBJ2-1
d_call: NA
v_call: TRBV20-1
cdr3_nt: TGCAGTGCTAGAGTACCCCGGGGGTGGAATGAGCAGTTCTTC
cdr3_aa: CSARVPRGWNEQFF